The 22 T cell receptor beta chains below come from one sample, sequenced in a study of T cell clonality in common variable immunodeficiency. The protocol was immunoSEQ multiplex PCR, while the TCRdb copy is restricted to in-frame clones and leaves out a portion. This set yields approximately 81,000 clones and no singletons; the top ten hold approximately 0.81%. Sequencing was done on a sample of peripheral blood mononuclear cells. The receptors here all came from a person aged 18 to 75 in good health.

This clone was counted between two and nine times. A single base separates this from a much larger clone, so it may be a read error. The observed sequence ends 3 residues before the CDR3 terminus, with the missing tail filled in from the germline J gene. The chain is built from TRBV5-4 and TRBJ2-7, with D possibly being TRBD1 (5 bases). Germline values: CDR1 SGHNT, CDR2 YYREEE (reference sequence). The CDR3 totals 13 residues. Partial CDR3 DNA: TGTGCCAACAGCCTAGACAGAAACTACGAG. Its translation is CANSLDRNYE. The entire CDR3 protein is CANSLDRNYEQYF.

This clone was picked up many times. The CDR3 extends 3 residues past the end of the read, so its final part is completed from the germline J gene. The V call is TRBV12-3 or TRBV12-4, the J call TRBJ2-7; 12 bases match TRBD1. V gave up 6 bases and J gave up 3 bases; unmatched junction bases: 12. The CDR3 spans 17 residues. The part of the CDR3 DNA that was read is TGTGCCAGCAGCCTCCCAGCCGGGACAGGGGGCATCTACGAG. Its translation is CASSLPAGTGGIYE. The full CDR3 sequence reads CASSLPAGTGGIYEQYF.

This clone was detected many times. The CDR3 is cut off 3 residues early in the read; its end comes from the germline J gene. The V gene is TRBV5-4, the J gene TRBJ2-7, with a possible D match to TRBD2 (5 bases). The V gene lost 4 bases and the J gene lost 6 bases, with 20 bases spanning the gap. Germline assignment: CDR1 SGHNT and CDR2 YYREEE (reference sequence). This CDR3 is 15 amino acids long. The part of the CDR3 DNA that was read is TGTGCCAGCAGCCCCAGCCGGGGTCTTCCTCGCGAG. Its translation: CASSPSRGLPRE. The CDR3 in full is CASSPSRGLPREQYF.

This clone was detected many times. The DNA read from the CDR3 is TGCAGTGCGACAGACGGACCAGATACG. It is translated as CSATDGPDT. The full CDR3 is CSATDGPDTQYF. The rearrangement uses TRBV20-1 and TRBJ2-3; TRBD1 is a possible D gene (5 bases). The read ends 3 residues early relative to the CDR3; the germline J gene fills the gap. The V end was cut by 6 bases, the J end by 4 bases, with 11 bases between. Germline loops: CDR1 DFQATT, CDR2 SNEGSKA (reference sequence). The CDR3 totals 12 residues.

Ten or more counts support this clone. The CDR3 protein is CASSAPGLAGVHEQFF. Incomplete CDR3 DNA: TGTGCCAGCAGCGCGCCGGGACTAGCGGGTGTCCATGAG. V gene TRBV9 combines with J gene TRBJ2-1, with 12 bases fitting TRBD2. The CDR3 end lies 3 residues beyond the end of the read and is filled in from the germline J gene. The CDR3 runs 16 residues. V lost 3 bases, J lost 8 bases, and 9 bases stayed unmatched. Germline-derived CDR1 and CDR2 are SGDLS and YYNGEE.

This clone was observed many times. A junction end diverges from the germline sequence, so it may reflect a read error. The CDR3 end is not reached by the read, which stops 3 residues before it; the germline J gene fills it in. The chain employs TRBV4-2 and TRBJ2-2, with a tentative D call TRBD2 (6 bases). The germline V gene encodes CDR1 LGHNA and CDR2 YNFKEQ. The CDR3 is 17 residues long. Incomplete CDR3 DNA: TGCGCCAGCAGGTCAGGATTAGGAGGGGTGCGGTCCGGGGAG. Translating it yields CASRSGLGGVRSGE. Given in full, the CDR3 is CASRSGLGGVRSGELFF.

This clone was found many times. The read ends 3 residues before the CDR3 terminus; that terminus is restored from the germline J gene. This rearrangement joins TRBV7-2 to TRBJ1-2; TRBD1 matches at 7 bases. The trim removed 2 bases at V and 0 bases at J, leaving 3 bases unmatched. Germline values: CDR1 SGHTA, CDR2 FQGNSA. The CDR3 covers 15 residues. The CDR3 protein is CASSLIQGANYGYTF. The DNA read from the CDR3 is TGTGCCAGCAGCTTAATTCAGGGGGCTAACTATGGC.

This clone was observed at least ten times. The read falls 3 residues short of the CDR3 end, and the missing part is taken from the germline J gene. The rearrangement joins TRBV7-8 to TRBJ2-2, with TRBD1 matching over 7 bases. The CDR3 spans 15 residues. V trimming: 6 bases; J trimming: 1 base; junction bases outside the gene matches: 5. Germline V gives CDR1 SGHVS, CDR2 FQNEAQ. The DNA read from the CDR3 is TGTGCCAGCAGGGATAGGGACAGGAACACCGGGGAG. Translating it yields CASRDRDRNTGE. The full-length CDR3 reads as CASRDRDRNTGELFF.

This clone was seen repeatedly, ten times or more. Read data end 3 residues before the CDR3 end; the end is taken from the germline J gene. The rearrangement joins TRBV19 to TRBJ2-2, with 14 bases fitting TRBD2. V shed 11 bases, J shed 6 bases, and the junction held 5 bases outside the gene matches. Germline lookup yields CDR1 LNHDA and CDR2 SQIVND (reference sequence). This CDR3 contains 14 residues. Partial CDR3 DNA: TGTGCCTCAAGACTAGCGGGAGGGTCCGGGGAG. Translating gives CASRLAGGSGE. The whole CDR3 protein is CASRLAGGSGELFF.

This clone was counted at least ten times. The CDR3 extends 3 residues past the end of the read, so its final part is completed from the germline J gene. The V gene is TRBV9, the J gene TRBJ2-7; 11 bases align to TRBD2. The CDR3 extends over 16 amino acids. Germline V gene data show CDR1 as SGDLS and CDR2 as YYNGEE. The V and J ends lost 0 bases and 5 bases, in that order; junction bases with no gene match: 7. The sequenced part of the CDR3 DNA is TGTGCCAGCAGCGTAGAAGTAGCGGGAGGGCCCCACGAG. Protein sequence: CASSVEVAGGPHE. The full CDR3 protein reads CASSVEVAGGPHEQYF.

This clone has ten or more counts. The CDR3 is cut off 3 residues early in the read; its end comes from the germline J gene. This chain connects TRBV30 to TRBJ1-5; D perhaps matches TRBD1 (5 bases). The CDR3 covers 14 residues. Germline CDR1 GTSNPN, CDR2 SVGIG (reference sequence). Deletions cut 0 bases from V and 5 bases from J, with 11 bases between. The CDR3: CAWSVGQGYQPQHF. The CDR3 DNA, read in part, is TGTGCCTGGAGTGTAGGTCAGGGCTATCAGCCC. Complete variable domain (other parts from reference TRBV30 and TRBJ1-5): SQTIHQWPATLVQPVGSPLSLECTVEGTSNPNLYWYRQAAGRGLQLLFYSVGIGQISSEVPQNLSASRPQDRQFILSSKKLLLSDSGFYLCAWSVGQGYQPQHFGDGTRLSIL.

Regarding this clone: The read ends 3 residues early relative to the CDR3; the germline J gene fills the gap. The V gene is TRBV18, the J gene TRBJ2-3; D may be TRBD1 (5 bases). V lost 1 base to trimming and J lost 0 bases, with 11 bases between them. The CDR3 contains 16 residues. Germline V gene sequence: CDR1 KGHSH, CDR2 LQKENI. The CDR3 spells CASSPQGATSTDTQYF. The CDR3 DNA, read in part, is TGTGCCAGCTCACCACAAGGGGCCACTAGCACAGATACG. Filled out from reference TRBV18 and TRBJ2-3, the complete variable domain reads NAGVMQNPRHLVRRRGQEARLRCSPMKGHSHVYWYRQLPEEGLKFMVYLQKENIIDESGMPKERFSAEFPKEGPSILRIQQVVRGDSAAYFCASSPQGATSTDTQYFGPGTRLTVL.

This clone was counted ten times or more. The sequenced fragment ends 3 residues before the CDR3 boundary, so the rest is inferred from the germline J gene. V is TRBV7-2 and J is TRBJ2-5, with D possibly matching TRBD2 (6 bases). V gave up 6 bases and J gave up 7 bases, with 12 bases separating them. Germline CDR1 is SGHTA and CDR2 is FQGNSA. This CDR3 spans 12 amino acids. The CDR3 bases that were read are TGTGCCAGCAGGGAGGCCGGGGGGACC. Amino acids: CASREAGGT. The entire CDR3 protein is CASREAGGTQYF.

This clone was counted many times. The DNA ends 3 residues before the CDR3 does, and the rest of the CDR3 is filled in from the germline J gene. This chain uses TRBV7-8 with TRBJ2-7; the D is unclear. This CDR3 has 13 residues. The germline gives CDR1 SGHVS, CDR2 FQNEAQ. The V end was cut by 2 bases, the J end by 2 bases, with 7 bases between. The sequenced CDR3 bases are TGTGCCAGCAGCTTACCTAGTACCTACGAG. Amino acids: CASSLPSTYE. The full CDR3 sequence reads CASSLPSTYEQYF.

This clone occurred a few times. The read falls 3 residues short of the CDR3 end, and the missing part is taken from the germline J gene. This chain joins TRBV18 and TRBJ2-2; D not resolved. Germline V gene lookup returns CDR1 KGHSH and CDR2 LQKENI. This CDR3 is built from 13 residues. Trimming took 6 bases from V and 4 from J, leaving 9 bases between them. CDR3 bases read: TGTGCCAGCTCCCGCGAGAGCACCGGGGAG. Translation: CASSRESTGE. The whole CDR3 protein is CASSRESTGELFF.

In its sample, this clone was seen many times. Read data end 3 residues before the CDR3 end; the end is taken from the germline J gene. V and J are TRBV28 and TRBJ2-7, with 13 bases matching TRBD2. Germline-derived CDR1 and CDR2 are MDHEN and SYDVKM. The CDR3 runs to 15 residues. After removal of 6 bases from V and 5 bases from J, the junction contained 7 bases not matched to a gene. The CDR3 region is CASSPRLAGGNEQYF. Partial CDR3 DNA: TGTGCCAGCAGCCCCCGACTAGCGGGAGGTAACGAG.

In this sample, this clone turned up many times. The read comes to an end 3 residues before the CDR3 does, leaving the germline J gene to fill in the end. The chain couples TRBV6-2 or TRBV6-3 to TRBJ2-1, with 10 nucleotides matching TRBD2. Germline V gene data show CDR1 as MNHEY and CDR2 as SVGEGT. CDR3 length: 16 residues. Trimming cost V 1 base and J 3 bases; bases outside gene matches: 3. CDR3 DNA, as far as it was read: TGTGCCAGCAGTTACTACGGACTAGCGGACTACAATGAG. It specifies CASSYYGLADYNE. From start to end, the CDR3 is CASSYYGLADYNEQFF.

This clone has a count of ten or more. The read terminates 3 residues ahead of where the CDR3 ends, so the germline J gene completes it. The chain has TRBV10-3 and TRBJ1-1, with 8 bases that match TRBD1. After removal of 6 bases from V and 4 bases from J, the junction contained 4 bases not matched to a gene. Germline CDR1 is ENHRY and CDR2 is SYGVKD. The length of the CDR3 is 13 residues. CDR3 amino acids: CAIRVTGGTEAFF. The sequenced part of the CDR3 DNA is TGTGCCATCAGAGTAACAGGGGGCACTGAA.

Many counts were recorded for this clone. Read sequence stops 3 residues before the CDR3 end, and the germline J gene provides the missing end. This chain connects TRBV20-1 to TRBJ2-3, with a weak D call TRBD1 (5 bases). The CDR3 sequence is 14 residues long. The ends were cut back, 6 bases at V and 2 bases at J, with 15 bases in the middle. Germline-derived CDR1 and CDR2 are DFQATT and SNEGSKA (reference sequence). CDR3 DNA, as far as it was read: TGCAGTGCACCTACCGACAGACCCACAGATACG. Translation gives CSAPTDRPTDT. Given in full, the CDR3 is CSAPTDRPTDTQYF.

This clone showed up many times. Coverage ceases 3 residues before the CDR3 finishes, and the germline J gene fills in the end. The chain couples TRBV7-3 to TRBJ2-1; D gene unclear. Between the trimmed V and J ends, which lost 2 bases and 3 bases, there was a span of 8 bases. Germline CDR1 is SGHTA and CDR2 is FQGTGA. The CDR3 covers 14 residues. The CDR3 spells CASSLDTNYNEQFF. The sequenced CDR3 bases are TGTGCCAGCAGCTTAGATACTAACTACAATGAG.

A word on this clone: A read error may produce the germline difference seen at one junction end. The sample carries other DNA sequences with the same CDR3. Incomplete CDR3 DNA: TGCGCCAGCAGCTTAGGGGCTAGCGGGATAGACGAG. Amino acid sequence: CASSLGASGIDE. The entire CDR3 reads CASSLGASGIDEQYF. This chain uses TRBV7-2 with TRBJ2-7; 9 bases are shared with TRBD2. The CDR3 goes on 3 residues after the read ends, and that part is filled in from the germline J gene. The CDR3 is made up of 15 amino acids. Germline assignment: CDR1 SGHTA and CDR2 FQGNSA.

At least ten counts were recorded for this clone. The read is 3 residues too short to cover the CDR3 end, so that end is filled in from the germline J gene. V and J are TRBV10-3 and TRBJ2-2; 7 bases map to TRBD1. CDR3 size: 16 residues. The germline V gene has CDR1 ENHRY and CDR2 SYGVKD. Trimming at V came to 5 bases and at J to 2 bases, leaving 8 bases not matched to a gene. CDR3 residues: CAISPTGTVNTGELFF. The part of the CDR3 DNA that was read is TGTGCCATCAGTCCAACAGGGACAGTCAACACCGGGGAG.